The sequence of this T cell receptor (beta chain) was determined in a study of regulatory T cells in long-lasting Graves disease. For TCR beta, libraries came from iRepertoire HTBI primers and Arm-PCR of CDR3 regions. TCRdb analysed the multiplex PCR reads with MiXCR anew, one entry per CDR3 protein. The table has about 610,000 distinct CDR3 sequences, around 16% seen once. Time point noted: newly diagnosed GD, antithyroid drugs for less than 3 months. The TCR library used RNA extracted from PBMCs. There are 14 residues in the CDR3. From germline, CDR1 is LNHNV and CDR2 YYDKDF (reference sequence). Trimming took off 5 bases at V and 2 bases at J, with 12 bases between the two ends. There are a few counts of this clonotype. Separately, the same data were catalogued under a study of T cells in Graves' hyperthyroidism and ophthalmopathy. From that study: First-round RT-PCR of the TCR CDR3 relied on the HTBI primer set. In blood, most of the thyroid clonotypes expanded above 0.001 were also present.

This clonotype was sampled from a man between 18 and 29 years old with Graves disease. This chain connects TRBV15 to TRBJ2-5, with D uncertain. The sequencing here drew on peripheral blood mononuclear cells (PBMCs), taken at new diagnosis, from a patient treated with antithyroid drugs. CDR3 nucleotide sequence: TGTGCCACCAGCCGCCGGGCGGCACAAGAGACCCAGTACTTC. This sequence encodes CATSRRAAQETQYF.